The 8 T cell receptor beta chains reported below all come from one sample, sequenced in a study of cytomegalovirus exposure and HLA in healthy donors. Amplification used 60 Vbeta primers and 13 Jbeta primers. TCRdb's copy holds only in-frame clones and misses some; the assay was immunoSEQ multiplex PCR. The sample contains under 100,000 clones, over 60% of which appear only once. The sequencing input was PBMCs. The source is a human donor in good health.

This chain connects TRBV13 to TRBJ2-2; D perhaps matches TRBD2 (5 bases). The CDR3 is 16 residues long. CDR1 and CDR2 (germline): PRHDT, FYEKMQ (reference sequence). With 5 bases removed from V and 5 bases from J, the gap between germline ends came to 18 bases. The CDR3 nucleotides are TGTGCCAGCAGCCGCCACCGGGCGCTAGCTACCGGGGAGCTGTTTTTT. It is translated as CASSRHRALATGELFF.

The sample holds a few counts of this clone. V usage is TRBV2 and J usage is TRBJ1-4; the D is unclear. Germline CDR1 and CDR2: SNHLY and FYNNEI. V was clipped by 8 bases and J by 8 bases, with 15 bases between them. The CDR3 consists of 13 residues. CDR3 sequence: CASGVSGTEKLFF. The DNA for the CDR3 is TGTGCCAGCGGGGTTTCGGGAACCGAAAAACTGTTTTTT. Looking up the rest from reference TRBV2 and TRBJ1-4 gives the full variable domain: EPEVTQTPSHQVTQMGQEVILRCVPISNHLYFYWYRQILGQKVEFLVSFYNNEISEKSEIFDDQFSVERPDGSNFTLKIRSTKLEDSAMYFCASGVSGTEKLFFGSGTQLSVL.

The CDR3 spells CASSIVGGLPPEQFF. The CDR3, as DNA: TGTGCCAGTAGTATAGTCGGGGGACTACCTCCTGAGCAGTTCTTC. The J gene is TRBJ2-1, the V gene TRBV19, with TRBD2 matching over 7 bases. Germline V gene data show CDR1 as LNHDA and CDR2 as SQIVND (reference sequence). The J segment lost 9 bases and the V segment lost 1 base, leaving 9 bases of the junction unmatched. The CDR3 contains 15 residues. Looking up the rest from reference TRBV19 and TRBJ2-1 gives the full variable domain: DGGITQSPKYLFRKEGQNVTLSCEQNLNHDAMYWYRQDPGQGLRLIYYSQIVNDFQKGDIAEGYSVSREKKESFPLTVTSAQKNPTAFYLCASSIVGGLPPEQFFGPGTRLTVL.

This chain links TRBV5-1 with TRBJ1-6, with 8 bases fitting TRBD1. This CDR3 has 16 amino acids. CDR1 and CDR2 (germline): SGHRS, YFSETQ. V shed 0 bases and J 5 bases; nucleotides not matched to a gene: 4. The CDR3 bases are TGCGCCAGCAGCTTGGTGGCAGGGGGCGATAATTCACCCCTCCACTTT. Its protein is CASSLVAGGDNSPLHF.

On this clone: One end of the junction is discordant with germline, which a read error may explain. V is TRBV7-9 and J is TRBJ1-6; TRBD1 matches 9 bases. CDR3 length: 18 residues. The germline V gene encodes CDR1 SEHNR and CDR2 FQNEAQ (reference sequence). Here the CDR3 reads CSSSQPGQGISYNSPLHF. The CDR3 DNA reads TGTTCCAGCAGCCAACCGGGACAGGGAATCTCCTATAATTCACCCCTCCACTTT.

Only a few counts were recorded for this clone. V usage is TRBV27 and J usage is TRBJ1-2; 9 bases are shared with TRBD1. The V gene end was trimmed by 3 bases and the J gene end by 6 bases; junction bases not matched to a gene: 11. The CDR3 runs to 16 residues. From germline, CDR1 is MNHEY and CDR2 SMNVEV (reference sequence). The CDR3 nucleotides are TGTGCCAGCAGTTTGATCGCCCGACAGGGGGTGAATGGCTACACCTTC. Its translation is CASSLIARQGVNGYTF.

The chain recombines TRBV19 with TRBJ1-1; possible D gene TRBD1, 5 bases. Trimming stripped 3 bases from V and 0 bases from J, with 8 bases between. The CDR3 is 14 residues long. Per germline, CDR1 LNHDA and CDR2 SQIVND (reference sequence). In nucleotides, the CDR3 is TGTGCCAGTAGTATGACAGCTGTGAACACTGAAGCTTTCTTT. It yields the protein CASSMTAVNTEAFF. Looking up the rest from reference TRBV19 and TRBJ1-1 gives the full variable domain: DGGITQSPKYLFRKEGQNVTLSCEQNLNHDAMYWYRQDPGQGLRLIYYSQIVNDFQKGDIAEGYSVSREKKESFPLTVTSAQKNPTAFYLCASSMTAVNTEAFFGQGTRLTVV.

The gene calls are TRBV5-1 and TRBJ1-2; weak D call: TRBD1 (6 bases). Trimming took off 4 bases at V and 0 bases at J, with 13 bases between the two ends. The CDR3 extends over 15 amino acids. The germline CDR1 and CDR2 sequences are SGHRS and YFSETQ. This CDR3 reads CASSHDTGTNYGYTF. The CDR3 DNA is TGCGCCAGCAGCCACGACACAGGGACTAACTATGGCTACACCTTC.